A selection of T cell receptor beta chains follows, all from one sample in a study of cytomegalovirus exposure and HLA in healthy donors. The table came from immunoSEQ multiplex PCR; TCRdb's copy has only in-frame clones and leaves some out. The data contain 150,000 to 200,000 clones, roughly four fifths of them seen just once; the ten biggest clones take up 4.1%. Sequencing was carried out using PBMCs. The receptors originated from a man aged 50-59 years in good health and CMV-seropositive. The CDR3 runs from the conserved cysteine through the conserved F or W. A D gene is named only where the DNA matches it firmly. Clone size is shown for a subset of rows, as once, few, many or a class of expanded clone.

TRBV19,few,TRBJ1-2,.,CASSIVDSRGYTF,TGTGCCAGTAGTATAGTGGACAGCCGGGGCTACACCTTC
TRBV2,.,TRBJ1-5,TRBD1,CASSETGGFQPQHF,TGTGCCAGCAGTGAAACAGGGGGCTTTCAGCCCCAGCATTTT
TRBV29-1,.,TRBJ2-7,TRBD1,CSVEARQGSSYEQYF,TGCAGCGTTGAAGCACGACAGGGGAGCTCCTACGAGCAGTACTTC
TRBV30,.,TRBJ2-1,.,CAWGGWGQEFF,TGTGCCTGGGGCGGTTGGGGGCAGGAGTTCTTC
TRBV5-6,.,TRBJ2-2,.,CASSNPEGDTGELFF,TGTGCCAGCAGCAACCCTGAGGGGGACACCGGGGAGCTGTTTTTT
TRBV28,.,TRBJ1-5,.,CASSLLAGYQPQHF,TGTGCCAGCAGTTTATTGGCAGGGTATCAGCCCCAGCATTTT
TRBV19,.,TRBJ2-2,.,CASSQIPNTGELFF,TGTGCCAGTAGTCAGATTCCGAACACCGGGGAGCTGTTTTTT
TRBV11-1,.,TRBJ2-1,.,CASSPGDYNEQFF,TGTGCCAGCAGCCCGGGGGACTACAATGAGCAGTTCTTC
TRBV6-1,.,TRBJ2-1,.,CASSESSTRSNEQFF,TGTGCCAGCAGTGAATCATCTACCCGGAGCAATGAGCAGTTCTTC
TRBV6-1,.,TRBJ2-1,TRBD2,CASKTSGSVRGEQFF,TGTGCCAGCAAGACTAGCGGGAGTGTGAGGGGTGAGCAGTTCTTC
TRBV27,.,TRBJ2-7,TRBD1,CASSLLRDRTYEQYF,TGTGCCAGCAGTTTACTTCGGGACAGAACCTACGAGCAGTACTTC
TRBV14,.,TRBJ2-5,.,CASSQEWGRETQYF,TGTGCCAGCAGCCAAGAATGGGGGCGTGAGACCCAGTACTTC
TRBV7-3,.,TRBJ1-3,.,CASSYRPGNTIYF,TGTGCCAGCAGCTACAGACCTGGAAACACCATATATTTT
TRBV6-5,.,TRBJ1-1,.,CASRSSQGEAFF,TGTGCCAGCAGATCGTCCCAGGGAGAAGCTTTCTTT
TRBV7-2,few,TRBJ2-3,.,CASSPSGGPDTQYF,TGTGCCAGCAGCCCGTCAGGGGGGCCAGATACGCAGTATTTT
TRBV15,.,TRBJ1-5,.,CATSRDLDRAQPQHF,TGTGCCACCAGCAGAGATCTAGACAGAGCCCAGCCCCAGCATTTT
TRBV4-1,few,TRBJ1-1,.,CASSQDPAMNTEAFF,TGCGCCAGCAGCCAAGATCCTGCGATGAACACTGAAGCTTTCTTT
TRBV6-6,few,TRBJ1-6,TRBD1,CASRYDREATSPLHF,TGTGCCAGCAGATACGACAGGGAGGCGACTTCACCCCTCCACTTT
TRBV5-5,.,TRBJ2-5,TRBD2,CASSIVPGRPQETQYF,TGTGCCAGCAGCATAGTTCCCGGGAGGCCACAAGAGACCCAGTACTTC
TRBV15,.,TRBJ1-4,.,CATSSSSLGALVEKLFF,TGTGCCACCAGCAGCTCTTCCCTAGGGGCGTTGGTAGAAAAACTGTTTTTT
TRBV6-5,.,TRBJ2-7,.,CASSYSTQQGYEQYF,TGTGCCAGCAGTTACTCGACCCAACAGGGTTACGAGCAGTACTTC
TRBV2,.,TRBJ1-5,.,CASSVLQGINQPQHF,TGTGCCAGCAGTGTTTTACAGGGAATTAATCAGCCCCAGCATTTT
TRBV28,.,TRBJ2-3,TRBD2,CASSRTSGSLADTQYF,TGTGCCAGCAGTAGGACTAGCGGGAGTTTGGCAGATACGCAGTATTTT
TRBV9,.,TRBJ2-5,TRBD2,CASSLGLAVGETQYF,TGTGCCAGCAGCTTGGGACTAGCGGTTGGAGAGACCCAGTACTTC
TRBV7-8,few,TRBJ2-7,TRBD1,CASSSLRTGSPYEQYF,TGTGCCAGCAGCTCTTTGAGGACAGGTAGCCCCTACGAGCAGTACTTC
TRBV28,.,TRBJ2-3,.,CASSPQGDTQYF,TGTGCCAGCAGTCCCCAGGGTGATACGCAGTATTTT
TRBV5-1,.,TRBJ2-4,TRBD2,CASSPSGENIQYF,TGCGCCAGCAGCCCCAGCGGGGAAAACATTCAGTACTTC
TRBV6-1,.,TRBJ2-7,.,CASSEGGGGFEQYF,TGTGCCAGCAGTGAGGGGGGAGGGGGGTTCGAGCAGTACTTC
TRBV27,once,TRBJ2-1,.,CASSSTPPTGKLGNEQFF,TGTGCCAGCAGTTCGACCCCTCCAACAGGCAAACTCGGGAATGAGCAGTTCTTC
TRBV4-1,.,TRBJ2-1,TRBD1,CASSHGQGRILGQFF,TGCGCCAGCAGCCACGGACAGGGGAGGATCTTGGGGCAGTTCTTC
TRBV29-1,.,TRBJ2-7,.,CSVEDKAGAGQYF,TGCAGCGTTGAAGATAAAGCAGGGGCCGGGCAGTACTTC
TRBV28,.,TRBJ2-7,TRBD2,CASTGLAGVDSYEQYF,TGTGCCAGCACCGGACTAGCGGGAGTCGACTCCTACGAGCAGTACTTC